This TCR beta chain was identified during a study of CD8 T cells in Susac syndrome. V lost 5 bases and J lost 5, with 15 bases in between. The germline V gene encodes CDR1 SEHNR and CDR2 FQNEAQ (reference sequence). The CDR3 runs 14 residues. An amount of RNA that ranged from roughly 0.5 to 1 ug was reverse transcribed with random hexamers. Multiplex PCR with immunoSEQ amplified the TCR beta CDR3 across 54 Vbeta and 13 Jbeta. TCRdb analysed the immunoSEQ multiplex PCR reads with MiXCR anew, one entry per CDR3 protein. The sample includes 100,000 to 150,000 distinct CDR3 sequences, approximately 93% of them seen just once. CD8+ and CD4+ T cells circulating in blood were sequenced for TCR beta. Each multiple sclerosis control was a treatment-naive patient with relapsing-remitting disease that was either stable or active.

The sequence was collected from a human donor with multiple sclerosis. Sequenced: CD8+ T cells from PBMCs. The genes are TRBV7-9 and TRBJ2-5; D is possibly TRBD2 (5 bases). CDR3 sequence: CASSPGKMLETQYF. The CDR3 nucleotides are TGTGCCAGCAGCCCCGGGAAAATGCTGGAGACCCAGTACTTC.